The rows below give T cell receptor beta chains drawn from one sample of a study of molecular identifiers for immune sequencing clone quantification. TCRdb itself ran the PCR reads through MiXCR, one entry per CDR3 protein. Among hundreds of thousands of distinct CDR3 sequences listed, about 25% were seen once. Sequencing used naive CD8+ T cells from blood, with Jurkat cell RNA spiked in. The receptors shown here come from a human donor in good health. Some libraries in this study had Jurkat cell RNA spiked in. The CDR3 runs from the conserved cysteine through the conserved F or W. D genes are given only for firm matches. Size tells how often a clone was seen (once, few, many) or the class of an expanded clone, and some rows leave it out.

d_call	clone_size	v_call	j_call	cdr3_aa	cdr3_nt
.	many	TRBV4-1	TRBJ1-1	CASSRSQGGTEAFF	TGCGCCAGCAGCCGTTCACAGGGAGGCACTGAAGCTTTCTTT
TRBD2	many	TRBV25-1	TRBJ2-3	CASTGGGTDTQYF	TGTGCCAGCACGGGGGGAGGTACAGATACGCAGTATTTT
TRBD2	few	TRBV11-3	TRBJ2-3	CASSSLAGESDTQYF	TGTGCCAGCAGCTCACTAGCGGGGGAGTCCGATACGCAGTATTTT
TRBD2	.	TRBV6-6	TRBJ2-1	CASSYRAGDLYNEQFF	TGTGCCAGCAGTTACCGAGCGGGAGATTTGTACAATGAGCAGTTCTTC
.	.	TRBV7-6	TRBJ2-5	CASSPRSRSLEETQYF	TGTGCCAGCAGCCCCCGTTCCCGCAGTTTGGAAGAGACCCAGTACTTC
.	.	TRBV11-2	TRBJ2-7	CAGRPGGSYEQYF	TGTGCCGGCAGGCCCGGGGGTTCCTACGAGCAGTACTTC
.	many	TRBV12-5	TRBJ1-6	CASGLVGSYNSPLHF	TGTGCTAGTGGTTTGGTAGGCAGCTATAATTCACCCCTCCACTTT
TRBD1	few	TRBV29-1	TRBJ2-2	CSIDRGQGTGELFF	TGCAGCATCGACAGGGGGCAAGGCACCGGGGAGCTGTTTTTT
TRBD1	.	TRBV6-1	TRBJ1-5	CASNELGTGVPPQHF	TGTGCCAGCAATGAACTGGGGACAGGGGTCCCGCCCCAGCATTTT
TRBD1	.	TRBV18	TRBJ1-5	CASSPTGQGNQPQHF	TGTGCCAGCTCACCAACGGGACAGGGCAATCAGCCCCAGCATTTT
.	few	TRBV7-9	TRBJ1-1	CASSLGPGGGSNTEAFF	TGTGCCAGCAGCTTAGGCCCCGGGGGGGGATCGAACACTGAAGCTTTCTTT
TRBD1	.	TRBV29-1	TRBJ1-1	CSVEDGQGTEAFF	TGCAGCGTTGAAGATGGACAGGGGACTGAAGCTTTCTTT
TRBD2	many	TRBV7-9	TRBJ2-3	CASSLFPTSGATTDTQYF	TGTGCCAGCAGCTTATTCCCGACTAGCGGGGCAACGACAGATACGCAGTATTTT
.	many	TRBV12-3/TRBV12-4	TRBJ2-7	CASSFFSSYEQYF	TGTGCCAGCAGTTTCTTCAGCTCCTACGAGCAGTACTTC
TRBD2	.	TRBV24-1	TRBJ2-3	CATSDPTSGNADTQYF	TGTGCCACCAGTGATCCTACTAGCGGGAATGCAGATACGCAGTATTTT
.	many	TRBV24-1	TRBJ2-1	CATSVMGSTEQFF	TGTGCCACCAGTGTCATGGGATCCACAGAGCAGTTCTTC
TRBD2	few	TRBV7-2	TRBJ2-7	CASSAHTSGFTSDEQYF	TGTGCCAGCAGCGCCCACACTAGCGGTTTTACTTCCGACGAGCAGTACTTC
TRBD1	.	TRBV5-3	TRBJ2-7	CASSWAGGIYEQYF	TGTGCCAGCAGCTGGGCAGGGGGCATTTACGAGCAGTACTTC
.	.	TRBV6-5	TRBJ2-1	CASSYVNGNGQFF	TGTGCCAGCAGTTACGTTAACGGCAATGGGCAGTTCTTC
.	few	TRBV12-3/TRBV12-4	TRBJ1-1	CASSHARGPNTEAFF	TGTGCCAGCAGCCACGCGAGGGGCCCGAACACTGAAGCTTTCTTT
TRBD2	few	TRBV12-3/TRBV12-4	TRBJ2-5	CASSLWRGGLETQYF	TGTGCCAGCAGTTTATGGCGGGGGGGCTTAGAGACCCAGTACTTC
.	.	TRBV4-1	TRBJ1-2	CASSQVMRVEYYGYTF	TGCGCCAGCAGCCAAGTCATGCGGGTTGAATACTATGGCTACACCTTC
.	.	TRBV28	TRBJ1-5	CASSFGGQPQHF	TGTGCCAGCAGTTTCGGGGGACAGCCCCAGCATTTT
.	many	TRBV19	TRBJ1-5	CASTTSDFQPQHF	TGTGCCAGTACAACGAGCGATTTTCAGCCCCAGCATTTT
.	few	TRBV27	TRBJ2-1	CASSPGRDLEQFF	TGTGCCAGCAGTCCCGGACGCGACCTTGAGCAGTTCTTC
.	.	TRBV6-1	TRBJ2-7	CASSEARSWLVGFYEQYF	TGTGCCAGCAGTGAAGCGCGCTCGTGGTTGGTTGGCTTCTACGAGCAGTACTTC
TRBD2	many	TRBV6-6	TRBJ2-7	CASSDGLAGSYEQYF	TGTGCCAGCAGCGACGGACTAGCGGGCTCCTACGAGCAGTACTTC
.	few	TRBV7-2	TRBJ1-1	CASSRGAGGTEAFF	TGTGCCAGCAGCCGCGGGGCAGGTGGGACTGAAGCTTTCTTT
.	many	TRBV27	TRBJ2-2	CASSIWAPETGELFF	TGTGCCAGCAGTATATGGGCACCTGAGACCGGGGAGCTGTTTTTT
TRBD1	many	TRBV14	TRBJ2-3	CASSHNTGTGPDTQYF	TGTGCCAGCAGCCATAATACCGGGACAGGACCAGATACGCAGTATTTT
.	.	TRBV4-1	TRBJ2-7	CTSSQGGPGRPDEQYF	TGCACCAGCAGCCAAGGGGGGCCGGGAAGACCTGACGAGCAGTACTTC
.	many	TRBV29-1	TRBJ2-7	CSVDEGNSYEQYF	TGCAGCGTTGACGAGGGGAACTCCTACGAGCAGTACTTC